This T cell receptor (beta chain) emerged from a study of resident and recirculating memory T cells in vitiligo. Study context: Each patient gave two lesional and two nonlesional epidermal shave biopsies, plus PBMCs. Whole samples, not sorted cells, were homogenized and used for genomic DNA extraction. Study observations and caveats: No unique dominant TCR clone was found in vitiligo lesions.

Germline trimming cut 0 bases from V and 5 bases from J; bases unmatched to any gene: 8. The CDR3 is 17 amino acids. Looked up from germline, CDR1 is KGHSH and CDR2 is LQKENI. No vitiligo treatment was given during the prior three months. Sequencing was performed with immunoSEQ multiplex PCR; in TCRdb, only in-frame clones are kept and a portion is missing. The sample consists of 70,000 to 85,000 clones, approximately 90% of them appearing once. To note about this clone: Its antigen remains unidentified.

The material sequenced was blood. The sequence was collected from a male donor with vitiligo. The chain employs TRBV18 and TRBJ2-7, with TRBD1 identical over 12 bases. CDR3 coding DNA: TGTGCCAGCTCACCACCCGGGACAGGGGGCGGGTTGAACGAGCAGTACTTC. Its translation is CASSPPGTGGGLNEQYF.